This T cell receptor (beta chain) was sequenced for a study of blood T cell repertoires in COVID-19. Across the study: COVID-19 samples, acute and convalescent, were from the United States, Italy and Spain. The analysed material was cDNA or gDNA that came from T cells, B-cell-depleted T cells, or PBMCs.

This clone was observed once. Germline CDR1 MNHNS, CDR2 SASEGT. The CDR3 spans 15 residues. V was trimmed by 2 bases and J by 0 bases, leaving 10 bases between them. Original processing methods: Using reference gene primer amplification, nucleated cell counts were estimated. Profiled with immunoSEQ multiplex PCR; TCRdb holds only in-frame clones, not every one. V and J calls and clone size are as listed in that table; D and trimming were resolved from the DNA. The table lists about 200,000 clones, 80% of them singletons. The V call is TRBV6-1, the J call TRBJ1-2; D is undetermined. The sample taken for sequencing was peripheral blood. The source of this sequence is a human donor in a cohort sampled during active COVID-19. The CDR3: CASSERPAANYGYTF. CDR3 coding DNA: TGTGCCAGCAGTGAACGGCCAGCGGCTAACTATGGCTACACCTTC.